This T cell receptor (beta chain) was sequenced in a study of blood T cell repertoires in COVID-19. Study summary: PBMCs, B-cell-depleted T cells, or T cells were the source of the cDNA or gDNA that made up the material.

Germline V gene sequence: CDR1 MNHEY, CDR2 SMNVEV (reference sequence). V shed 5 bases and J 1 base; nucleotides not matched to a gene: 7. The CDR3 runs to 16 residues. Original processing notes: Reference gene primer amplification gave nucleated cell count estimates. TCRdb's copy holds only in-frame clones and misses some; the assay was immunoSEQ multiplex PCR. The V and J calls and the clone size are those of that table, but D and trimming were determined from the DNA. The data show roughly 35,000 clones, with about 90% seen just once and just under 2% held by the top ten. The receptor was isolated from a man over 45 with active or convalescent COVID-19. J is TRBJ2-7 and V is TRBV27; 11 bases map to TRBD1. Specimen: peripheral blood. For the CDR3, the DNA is TGTGCCAGCAGTCCTAACCGGGACAGGGGGTCCTACGAGCAGTACTTC. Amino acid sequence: CASSPNRDRGSYEQYF.